The 30 T cell receptor beta chains given below trace back to one sample, sequenced in a study of T cell responses to AZD1222 COVID-19 vaccine. Clones were sequenced by immunoSEQ multiplex PCR, and TCRdb holds only the in-frame ones, with some missing. The sample shows around 120,000 clones, roughly 91% of them seen only once. The source was peripheral blood, collected 28 days after the second AZD1222 dose. All receptors derive from an adult who received the AZD1222 COVID-19 vaccine.

The chain links TRBV6-2 or TRBV6-3 to TRBJ2-3, with 9 bases that match TRBD1. The germline CDR1 and CDR2 sequences are MNHEY and SVGEGT. The V and J ends lost 4 bases and 3 bases, in that order; junction bases with no gene match: 11. CDR3 length equals 17 residues. CDR3 bases: TGTGCCAGCAGTTTACGAGGACAGGGGTTGATTACAGATACGCAGTATTTT. Translation: CASSLRGQGLITDTQYF.

V is TRBV19 and J is TRBJ1-2; tentatively, D is TRBD1 (5 bases). Germline V gives CDR1 LNHDA, CDR2 SQIVND (reference sequence). V was trimmed by 4 bases and J by 6 bases, leaving 18 bases between them. The CDR3 length is 15 residues. The CDR3 loop is CASSTPRQPGDGYTF. The CDR3 region has the DNA TGTGCCAGTAGTACCCCCAGACAGCCGGGAGATGGCTACACCTTC.

This sequence joins TRBV25-1 and TRBJ2-1, with D maybe TRBD2 (6 bases). Germline V gene lookup returns CDR1 MGHDK and CDR2 SYGVNS. V lost 4 bases to trimming and J lost 0 bases, with 13 bases between them. The CDR3 is made up of 16 amino acids. In nucleotides, the CDR3 is TGTGCCAGCAGTGTGTTCGGCGGGGACTCCTACAATGAGCAGTTCTTC. It translates to CASSVFGGDSYNEQFF.

The sample holds one count of this clone. This sequence joins TRBV2 and TRBJ1-2; perhaps TRBD1 as D (5 bases). This CDR3 spans 13 amino acids. The V and J ends lost 8 bases and 4 bases respectively, with 14 bases between them. Germline V gene lookup returns CDR1 SNHLY and CDR2 FYNNEI. In nucleotides, the CDR3 is TGTGCCAGCTCCAGAGGGGATCCCTATGGCTACACCTTC. It translates to CASSRGDPYGYTF. The full variable domain, completed using reference TRBV2 and TRBJ1-2, is EPEVTQTPSHQVTQMGQEVILRCVPISNHLYFYWYRQILGQKVEFLVSFYNNEISEKSEIFDDQFSVERPDGSNFTLKIRSTKLEDSAMYFCASSRGDPYGYTFGSGTRLTVV.

The V call is TRBV10-2, the J call TRBJ1-5; D remains unclear. The V end was cut by 7 bases, the J end by 4 bases, with 11 bases between. The CDR3 is made up of 13 amino acids. The germline V gene encodes CDR1 WSHSY and CDR2 SAAADI. The CDR3 DNA follows: TGCGCCAGCACTAGACATCCTAATCAGCCCCAGCATTTT. It translates to CASTRHPNQPQHF.

This clone has just a few counts. V is TRBV6-2 or TRBV6-3 and J is TRBJ2-7, with 7 bases matching TRBD1. The ends lost 6 bases at V and 2 bases at J; junction bases unmatched: 7. This CDR3 is 14 amino acids long. Germline loops: CDR1 MNHEY, CDR2 SVGEGT. Written as DNA, the CDR3 is TGTGCCAGCAGCCGGACAGGCGGAACCTACGAGCAGTACTTC. Translation: CASSRTGGTYEQYF.

This clone was observed a handful of times. The chain is built from TRBV11-2 and TRBJ2-2, with D possibly being TRBD2 (5 bases). The V gene lost 3 bases and the J gene lost 1 base, with 9 bases spanning the gap. This CDR3 comprises 15 residues. The germline CDR1 and CDR2 sequences are SGHAT and FQNNGV. The CDR3 reads CASSFQRLNTGELFF. DNA for the CDR3: TGTGCCAGCAGCTTTCAGCGGTTGAACACCGGGGAGCTGTTTTTT.

On this clone: This sample also contains other DNA sequences that code for the same CDR3. The chain uses TRBV3-1 (or the pseudogene TRBV3-2) and TRBJ2-5; 7 positions agree with TRBD2. V gave up 2 bases and J gave up 5 bases; unmatched junction bases: 8. Germline assignment: CDR1 LGHDT and CDR2 YNNKEL (reference sequence). The CDR3 is 15 amino acids. CDR3 region: CASSQRVLADETQYF. The CDR3 bases are TGTGCCAGCAGCCAAAGGGTGCTAGCGGACGAGACCCAGTACTTC.

The chain recombines TRBV2 with TRBJ1-6; D may be TRBD1 (5 bases). Trimming stripped 7 bases from V and 2 bases from J, with 15 bases between. This CDR3 spans 16 amino acids. CDR1 is SNHLY and CDR2 is FYNNEI in the germline V gene. This CDR3 is CASTPDGATYNSPLHF. CDR3 DNA sequence: TGTGCCAGCACCCCGGACGGGGCGACCTATAATTCACCCCTCCACTTT.

The gene calls are TRBV18 and TRBJ1-1; D is ambiguous. V shed 0 bases and J shed 7 bases, with 6 bases lying between them. The germline CDR1 and CDR2 sequences are KGHSH and LQKENI. The CDR3 totals 12 residues. The DNA for the CDR3 is TGTGCCAGCTCACCACCCGGACTTGAAGCTTTCTTT. Translating gives CASSPPGLEAFF.

This chain joins TRBV4-3 and TRBJ1-1; maybe TRBD1 (6 bases). V lost 3 bases to trimming and J lost 7 bases, with 12 bases between them. The CDR3 extends over 13 amino acids. The germline V gene encodes CDR1 LGHNA and CDR2 YSLEER. The CDR3 DNA is TGCGCCAGCAGCCATGCGGGGACATTTGAAGCTTTCTTT. Encoded protein: CASSHAGTFEAFF.

V and J are TRBV18 and TRBJ2-7; weak D call: TRBD2 (7 bases). This CDR3 is built from 15 residues. The germline V gene encodes CDR1 KGHSH and CDR2 LQKENI. The ends were cut back, 3 bases at V and 2 bases at J, with 14 bases in the middle. The DNA for the CDR3 is TGTGCCAGCTCACCTGGGTGGGGGGGCGCCTACGAGCAGTACTTC. Translated, it gives CASSPGWGGAYEQYF.

CDR3 sequence reads: CASSARILAGGKDTQYF. The CDR3 nucleotides read TGTGCCAGCAGCGCTAGGATACTAGCGGGGGGGAAAGATACGCAGTATTTT. The V gene is TRBV9, the J gene TRBJ2-3; 13 bases match TRBD2. The length of the CDR3 is 17 residues. V trimming: 3 bases; J trimming: 5 bases; junction bases outside the gene matches: 9. CDR1 SGDLS and CDR2 YYNGEE come from the germline V gene.

The chain uses TRBV11-2 and TRBJ2-6; D gene uncertain. Trimming removed 5 bases from V and 0 bases from J, with 8 bases in between. Germline CDR1 reads SGHAT; CDR2 reads FQNNGV. This CDR3 comprises 15 residues. The CDR3 region is CASSPDRSGANVLTF. The CDR3 DNA follows: TGTGCCAGCAGCCCAGACCGCTCTGGGGCCAACGTCCTGACTTTC.

The gene calls are TRBV5-1 and TRBJ1-5, with 9 bases identical to TRBD1. The CDR3 is 15 amino acids. CDR1 SGHRS and CDR2 YFSETQ come from the germline V gene. Trimming cost V 3 bases and J 7 bases; bases outside gene matches: 8. The chain's CDR3 is CASSWGDRVGQPQHF. The CDR3 nucleotides are TGCGCCAGCAGCTGGGGGGACAGGGTAGGGCAGCCCCAGCATTTT.

V gene TRBV20-1 combines with J gene TRBJ2-3; D might be TRBD1 or TRBD2, each matching 5 bases. The CDR3 sequence is 15 residues long. The germline gives CDR1 DFQATT, CDR2 SNEGSKA (reference sequence). V shed 3 bases and J shed 5 bases, with 18 bases lying between them. The CDR3 protein is CSASEGTDSGDTQYF. The CDR3 DNA sequence: TGCAGTGCTAGTGAAGGGACCGATTCAGGAGATACGCAGTATTTT.

The chain carries TRBV2 and TRBJ2-2; 9 nucleotides align to TRBD1. CDR3 size: 16 residues. Germline V gene lookup returns CDR1 SNHLY and CDR2 FYNNEI. The V and J ends lost 7 bases and 5 bases, in that order; junction bases with no gene match: 11. The CDR3 DNA sequence: TGTGCCAGCAACGACCTCGCCGGGACAGGGACCGGGGAGCTGTTTTTT. Protein: CASNDLAGTGTGELFF.

The chain joins TRBV9 to TRBJ2-3; D gene uncertain. Between the trimmed V and J ends, which lost 0 bases and 2 bases, there was a span of 7 bases. The CDR3 totals 14 residues. From germline, CDR1 is SGDLS and CDR2 YYNGEE. The CDR3: CASSVEITTDTQYF. In nucleotides, the CDR3 is TGTGCCAGCAGCGTAGAGATAACCACAGATACGCAGTATTTT.

V and J are TRBV14 and TRBJ1-2; 7 bases are a match to TRBD1. Trimming took 2 bases from V and 6 from J; bases not matched to a gene: 9. CDR1 is SGHDN, CDR2 FVKESK, per germline. The CDR3 loop spans 15 amino acids. The CDR3 sequence: CASSQRDRVVHGYTF. DNA for the CDR3: TGTGCCAGCAGCCAAAGAGACAGGGTTGTCCATGGCTACACCTTC.

The chain employs TRBV2 and TRBJ1-1; the D gene is possibly TRBD1 (5 bases). Trimming stripped 10 bases from V and 1 base from J, with 16 bases between. The CDR3 runs to 14 residues. Germline V CDR1 and CDR2: SNHLY, FYNNEI. The CDR3 loop is CATKGRRSNTEAFF. The DNA of the CDR3 is TGTGCCACCAAGGGGAGGAGGTCGAACACTGAAGCTTTCTTT.

CDR3 bases: TGTGCCAGCAGCTGGGAGGGCCCTGTTTTGTATGGCTACACCTTC. Translated, it gives CASSWEGPVLYGYTF. This chain uses TRBV7-9 with TRBJ1-2; D ambiguous. The V end lost 4 bases, the J end lost 5 bases, and 17 bases lay between the germline ends. CDR1 SEHNR and CDR2 FQNEAQ come from the germline V gene (reference sequence). The CDR3 has 15 residues.

The rearrangement uses TRBV4-3 and TRBJ1-1; 11 bases are a match to TRBD1. V lost 4 bases, J lost 6 bases, and 7 bases stayed unmatched. Germline loops: CDR1 LGHNA, CDR2 YSLEER. The CDR3 covers 15 residues. DNA for the CDR3: TGCGCCAGCAGCCGGAGGACAGGGGGCCAGGCTGAAGCTTTCTTT. Translating gives CASSRRTGGQAEAFF.

The CDR3 DNA follows: TGTGCCAGCAGTGAAGAGGGGCATAATACCTACAATGAGCAGTTCTTC. It yields the protein CASSEEGHNTYNEQFF. The chain combines TRBV2 with TRBJ2-1, with D tentatively TRBD1 (5 bases). From germline, CDR1 is SNHLY and CDR2 FYNNEI. The V end was cut by 1 base, the J end by 2 bases, with 12 bases between. CDR3 length: 16 amino acids. The variable domain in full, completed from reference TRBV2 and TRBJ2-1, reads EPEVTQTPSHQVTQMGQEVILRCVPISNHLYFYWYRQILGQKVEFLVSFYNNEISEKSEIFDDQFSVERPDGSNFTLKIRSTKLEDSAMYFCASSEEGHNTYNEQFFGPGTRLTVL.

This clone was seen just once. The rearrangement joins TRBV10-3 to TRBJ1-6; D may be TRBD1 (6 bases). Germline V CDR1 and CDR2: ENHRY, SYGVKD. Trimming left V 2 bases short and J 7 bases short, with 12 bases between. This CDR3 contains 15 residues. Here the CDR3 DNA reads TGTGCCATCAGTGAGGTTGGGGGCCGGAATTCACCCCTCCACTTT. Translation gives CAISEVGGRNSPLHF.

The table lists this clone with a few counts. The V call is TRBV20-1, the J call TRBJ1-2; tentatively, D is TRBD1 (5 bases). The CDR3 loop spans 11 amino acids. The V gene's germline CDR1 is DFQATT and CDR2 SNEGSKA (reference sequence). V gave up 6 bases and J gave up 6 bases, with 11 bases separating them. CDR3 in DNA: TGCAGTGCAGTCAAGGGGCATGGCTACACCTTC. It yields the protein CSAVKGHGYTF.

The V and J genes are TRBV21-1 and TRBJ1-1; whether TRBD1, the table's D call, matches the DNA was not checked. TRBV21-1 has pseudogene status. This CDR3 has 19 amino acids. CDR3 loop: CASSTPEIKGQARDTEAFF. CDR3 DNA sequence: TGTGCCAGCAGCACACCCGAAATAAAGGGGCAGGCAAGGGACACTGAAGCTTTCTTT.

The chain has TRBV5-6 and TRBJ2-2; no reliable D call. The CDR3 covers 14 residues. The V gene lost 2 bases and the J gene lost 8 bases, with 13 bases spanning the gap. Germline values: CDR1 SGHDT, CDR2 YYEEEE. The CDR3 sequence is CASSLGALPGELFF. The CDR3 DNA reads TGTGCCAGCAGCTTAGGAGCACTACCAGGGGAGCTGTTTTTT. The entire variable domain, with the rest obtained from reference TRBV5-6 and TRBJ2-2, is as follows: DAGVTQSPTHLIKTRGQQVTLRCSPKSGHDTVSWYQQALGQGPQFIFQYYEEEERQRGNFPDRFSGHQFPNYSSELNVNALLLGDSALYLCASSLGALPGELFFGEGSRLTVL.

V is TRBV9 and J is TRBJ1-1, with D possibly being TRBD1 (5 bases). Trimming took off 3 bases at V and 1 base at J, with 10 bases between the two ends. The CDR3 consists of 14 residues. Germline values: CDR1 SGDLS, CDR2 YYNGEE. CDR3 DNA sequence: TGTGCCAGCAGCGGAGGGGCCGGGAACACTGAAGCTTTCTTT. Translated: CASSGGAGNTEAFF. Complete variable domain (other parts from reference TRBV9 and TRBJ1-1): DSGVTQTPKHLITATGQRVTLRCSPRSGDLSVYWYQQSLDQGLQFLIQYYNGEERAKGNILERFSAQQFPDLHSELNLSSLELGDSALYFCASSGGAGNTEAFFGQGTRLTVV.

This chain uses TRBV20-1 with TRBJ1-2; D uncertain. CDR1 and CDR2 (germline): DFQATT, SNEGSKA (reference sequence). The CDR3 consists of 12 residues. Trimming shortened V by 3 bases and J by 6 bases, and 11 bases separated the two germline ends. CDR3 residues: CSASPLLDGYTF. Written as DNA, the CDR3 is TGCAGTGCTAGTCCACTACTGGATGGCTACACCTTC.

The CDR3 loop is CAIGRAGDPSYEQYF. In nucleotides, the CDR3 is TGTGCCATTGGTCGGGCGGGGGACCCCTCCTACGAGCAGTACTTC. V and J are TRBV19 and TRBJ2-7, with TRBD2 matching 7 bases. Germline trimming cut 10 bases from V and 0 bases from J; bases unmatched to any gene: 12. There are 15 residues in the CDR3. CDR1 is LNHDA, CDR2 SQIVND, per germline (reference sequence).